This TCR beta chain came from a study of T cell responses to AZD1222 COVID-19 vaccine. Study summary: Pooling was applied to second doses at about 4 or about 12 weeks. Broader study findings: The study identified only six AZD1222 recipients as seropositive at baseline. CD4 TCRs covered the whole spike, strongest at regions 160-218 and 743-854. Spike-specific TCR breadth and depth went up after people got two AZD1222 doses.

With respect to this clone: What it recognizes is unknown.

Measured with immunoSEQ multiplex PCR; TCRdb has only the in-frame clones, and not every one. The profile shows 100,000 to 150,000 clones, 90% of them singletons. The CDR3 covers 14 residues. V trimming: 6 bases; J trimming: 0 bases; junction bases outside the gene matches: 4. Looked up from germline, CDR1 is SQVTM and CDR2 is ANQGSEA. The material sequenced was peripheral blood, taken on day 0 of AZD1222 vaccination. This rearrangement joins TRBV29-1 to TRBJ2-7; TRBD2 agrees at 11 bases. The sequence came from an adult in good health. Here the CDR3 DNA reads TGCAGCGTCGCGGGACTAGCGGACTCCTACGAGCAGTACTTC. This encodes CSVAGLADSYEQYF.